The entry below gives a single T cell receptor (beta chain) sequence along with its context. Its target is not known. The data derive from a study of vaccination effects on CD4 cells after COVID-19. Turning to the study itself: Of the BNT162b2 and mRNA-1273 vaccines, participants received two doses of one or the other. Broader study findings: Small numbers of convalescent patients limited the study. It also lacked early post-infection timepoints.

CDR1 and CDR2 (germline): MNHEY, SVGAGI. This CDR3 comprises 16 residues. The J segment lost 6 bases and the V segment lost 4 bases, leaving 10 bases of the junction unmatched. Profiling relied on immunoSEQ multiplex PCR, and the TCRdb table lists in-frame clones only, not all of them. This table has around 30,000 clones, roughly 62% appearing once. Antigen-specific CD4+ T cell clonotypes were called by their expansion after viral peptide-pool culture in ViraFEST. Having been cultured for under twelve days, the cells underwent CD4+ T cell isolation. Roughly 1.9 million PBMC per well received about 10 IU/ml IL-2 and approximately 10 ug/ml peptides in culture.

V usage is TRBV6-5 and J usage is TRBJ2-1, with 9 positions matching TRBD2. This receptor was obtained from a human donor who received a COVID-19 vaccine. The material was CD4+ T cells from PBMCs cultured with HCoV-229E spike peptides, obtained before COVID-19 vaccination. DNA for the CDR3: TGTGCCAGCAGTTCCCAGCGGGAGGTTCCTAGCAATGAGCAGTTCTTC. As protein: CASSSQREVPSNEQFF.